This T cell receptor (beta chain) was obtained from a study of regulatory T cells in long-lasting Graves disease. Library construction for TCR beta used iRepertoire HTBI primers and Arm-PCR of CDR3 regions. Original processing methods: Sequenced samples collectively carried under 75 TRBV and some 15 TRBJ segments. TCRdb reanalysed the multiplex PCR reads using MiXCR and keeps one entry per CDR3 protein. TCRdb's processing, not the authors' own work, is the source of the V and J calls. The sample comprises almost 350,000 distinct CDR3 sequences, 20% of which are singletons, and 29% rests with the top ten. The time point was: persistent/refractory GD, antithyroid drugs over 5 years with positive TRAb. PBMC-derived RNA was used for the TCR library. Germline V gene data show CDR1 as MNHEY and CDR2 as SMNVEV (reference sequence). Trimming pared 4 bases from V and 1 base from J, leaving 10 bases between. This CDR3 contains 14 residues.

The receptor's source is a female donor with Graves disease. The chain is built from TRBV27 and TRBJ1-1, with a possible D match to TRBD1 (6 bases). Sequencing used peripheral blood mononuclear cells (PBMCs), obtained when the disease was refractory, from a patient treated with antithyroid drugs. The CDR3 DNA is TGTGCCAGCAGTTCCTACAGGGCGAACACTGAAGCTTTCTTT. The encoded protein is CASSSYRANTEAFF.